The next 29 T cell receptor beta chains were all read from a single sample in a study of blood T cell repertoires in COVID-19. Method: immunoSEQ multiplex PCR; TCRdb's copy keeps in-frame clones and lacks some. The sample consists of roughly 190,000 clones, approximately 85% of them appearing once. The sequenced material came from PBMCs or T cells enriched from blood (not recorded which). These receptors came from a man between 35 and 55 years old who had recovered from COVID-19.

This chain uses TRBV9 with TRBJ2-3; TRBD2 matches 12 bases. Trimming removed 0 bases from V and 6 bases from J; junction bases left unmatched: 8. The germline CDR1 and CDR2 sequences are SGDLS and YYNGEE. This CDR3 contains 17 residues. The CDR3 reads CASSVGASGRAYDTQYF. CDR3 bases: TGTGCCAGCAGCGTAGGGGCTAGCGGGAGGGCATACGATACGCAGTATTTT. The variable domain in full, completed from reference TRBV9 and TRBJ2-3, reads DSGVTQTPKHLITATGQRVTLRCSPRSGDLSVYWYQQSLDQGLQFLIQYYNGEERAKGNILERFSAQQFPDLHSELNLSSLELGDSALYFCASSVGASGRAYDTQYFGPGTRLTVL.

This clone was counted between two and nine times. The gene calls are TRBV9 and TRBJ2-3; 10 nucleotides line up with TRBD2. CDR1 and CDR2 (germline): SGDLS, YYNGEE. The CDR3 length is 15 residues. V trimming: 4 bases; J trimming: 2 bases; junction bases outside the gene matches: 4. In nucleotides, the CDR3 is TGTGCCAGCAGCCCCGGGACTAGCGCCACAGATACGCAGTATTTT. This translates into CASSPGTSATDTQYF.

The chain joins TRBV11-2 to TRBJ1-1; D remains unclear. The CDR3 totals 13 residues. The V gene lost 5 bases and the J gene lost 1 base, with 8 bases spanning the gap. The germline V gene has CDR1 SGHAT and CDR2 FQNNGV. This CDR3 is CASSPQKNTEAFF. CDR3 nucleotides: TGTGCCAGCAGCCCCCAGAAGAACACTGAAGCTTTCTTT.

The CDR3 reads CASSPSLGQGQETQYF. The CDR3 DNA is TGTGCCAGCAGCCCCTCTTTGGGACAGGGACAAGAGACCCAGTACTTC. The V and J genes are TRBV7-9 and TRBJ2-5, with 9 nucleotides matching TRBD1. This CDR3 region has 16 residues. With 5 bases clipped from V and 2 bases from J, the junction kept 9 bases outside the gene matches. Germline V gene lookup returns CDR1 SEHNR and CDR2 FQNEAQ (reference sequence).

The sample holds a few counts of this clone. The chain couples TRBV15 to TRBJ1-2, with 8 bases matching TRBD1. Per germline, CDR1 LNHNV and CDR2 YYDKDF (reference sequence). With V trimmed by 3 bases and J by 6 bases, 6 bases remained unmatched. There are 14 residues in the CDR3. In DNA, the CDR3 is TGTGCCACCAGCAGCGGACAGGGAATCCATGGCTACACCTTC. The encoded protein is CATSSGQGIHGYTF.

This clone was seen a handful of times. The V gene is TRBV21-1, the J gene TRBJ1-2. TRBV21-1 is labeled a pseudogene. This CDR3 is built from 15 residues. The CDR3 sequence: CASNPFFGGSYGYTF. CDR3 in DNA: TGTGCCAGCAACCCGTTCTTCGGGGGTAGCTATGGCTACACCTTC.

This rearrangement joins TRBV3-1 (or the pseudogene TRBV3-2) to TRBJ1-4, with TRBD1 matching 7 bases. V was pared by 1 base and J by 8 bases, with 16 bases of the junction left unmatched. Germline V CDR1 and CDR2: LGHDT, YNNKEL (reference sequence). This CDR3 region has 18 residues. The CDR3, as DNA: TGTGCCAGCAGCCAAGCAACCGGGACAGCAGGAGGCCGGGAAAAACTGTTTTTT. Its protein is CASSQATGTAGGREKLFF.

The chain joins TRBV6-5 to TRBJ1-4; D may be TRBD1 (5 bases). CDR1 and CDR2 from the germline V gene are MNHEY and SVGAGI. V was cut by 0 bases and J by 6 bases, with 14 bases left in between. The CDR3 is 16 amino acids. The CDR3 DNA sequence: TGTGCCAGCAGTTACTCGAGCGGGACGTACCATGAAAAACTGTTTTTT. It codes for CASSYSSGTYHEKLFF.

This rearrangement joins TRBV6-1 to TRBJ1-4, with TRBD1 matching 8 bases. There are 17 residues in the CDR3. The V gene's germline CDR1 is MNHNS and CDR2 SASEGT. Germline trimming cut 4 bases from V and 0 bases from J; bases unmatched to any gene: 7. CDR3: CASSGGQASATNEKLFF. CDR3 DNA: TGTGCCAGCAGTGGGGGACAGGCCAGCGCAACTAATGAAAAACTGTTTTTT.

This chain connects TRBV5-6 to TRBJ2-7; D is possibly TRBD2 (5 bases). V shed 0 bases and J shed 7 bases, with 8 bases lying between them. There are 12 residues in the CDR3. Germline V gene data show CDR1 as SGHDT and CDR2 as YYEEEE. CDR3 residues: CASSLGGGEQYF. In nucleotides, the CDR3 is TGTGCCAGCAGCTTGGGAGGAGGAGAGCAGTACTTC.

This chain joins TRBV15 and TRBJ1-5; a possible D gene is TRBD1 (6 bases). CDR3 length equals 16 residues. The V end lost 0 bases, the J end lost 0 bases, and 9 bases lay between the germline ends. The germline gives CDR1 LNHNV, CDR2 YYDKDF (reference sequence). The CDR3 nucleotides read TGTGCCACCAGCAGAGATTGGACAGATAGCAATCAGCCCCAGCATTTT. Translation: CATSRDWTDSNQPQHF.

This chain joins TRBV7-9 and TRBJ1-4, with unresolved D. The ends were cut back, 0 bases at V and 8 bases at J, with 7 bases in the middle. CDR3 size: 13 residues. CDR1 and CDR2 from the germline V gene are SEHNR and FQNEAQ (reference sequence). CDR3 DNA sequence: TGTGCCAGCAGCTTAGCTGGGAGGGAAAAACTGTTTTTT. It is translated as CASSLAGREKLFF.

V and J are TRBV6-1 and TRBJ2-5, with D tentatively TRBD1 (6 bases). Trimming took off 3 bases at V and 3 bases at J, with 8 bases between the two ends. CDR3 size: 13 residues. The V gene's germline CDR1 is MNHNS and CDR2 SASEGT. The CDR3 nucleotides read TGTGCCAGCAGTGACAGGGGTGAAGAGACCCAGTACTTC. Protein product: CASSDRGEETQYF.

This chain links TRBV7-8 with TRBJ1-5; D is unresolved. V dropped 5 bases and J dropped 4 bases, with 15 bases sitting between them. This CDR3 comprises 15 residues. Per the germline V gene, CDR1 is SGHVS and CDR2 is FQNEAQ. The CDR3 DNA sequence: TGTGCCAGCAGCCTCGGGGATCTGGAGAATCAGCCCCAGCATTTT. This encodes CASSLGDLENQPQHF.

The V and J genes are TRBV5-5 and TRBJ2-3; 7 bases align to TRBD1. V lost 5 bases to trimming and J lost 5 bases; unmatched junction nucleotides: 8. Germline V gene lookup returns CDR1 SGHKS and CDR2 YYEKEE (reference sequence). There are 14 residues in the CDR3. Here the CDR3 DNA reads TGTGCCAGCAGTGACGGACAGGCCAGAGATACGCAGTATTTT. It yields the protein CASSDGQARDTQYF.

The V call is TRBV27, the J call TRBJ2-7; 8 positions match TRBD1. CDR3 length equals 14 residues. V dropped 5 bases and J dropped 4; count of bases not matched to a gene: 7. Germline V gene data show CDR1 as MNHEY and CDR2 as SMNVEV (reference sequence). The CDR3 loop reads CASSPWTGTYEQYF. The CDR3 nucleotides read TGTGCCAGCAGTCCCTGGACAGGGACTTACGAGCAGTACTTC.

The chain couples TRBV7-9 to TRBJ2-1; 7 bases are shared with TRBD1. Germline lookup yields CDR1 SEHNR and CDR2 FQNEAQ (reference sequence). V lost 7 bases and J lost 4; bases outside the gene matches: 4. There are 13 residues in the CDR3. The CDR3 DNA follows: TGTGCCAGCATGCTGGGACAGTACAATGAGCAGTTCTTC. It specifies CASMLGQYNEQFF.

This sequence joins TRBV7-3 and TRBJ1-3; a weak D match, TRBD1 (6 bases). The CDR3 spans 17 residues. Looked up from germline, CDR1 is SGHTA and CDR2 is FQGTGA. The V gene lost 5 bases and the J gene lost 4 bases, with 21 bases spanning the gap. DNA for the CDR3: TGTGCCAGCAGCCCCAAAGGCAGGGGCGCGGAAGGAAACACCATATATTTT. Its translation is CASSPKGRGAEGNTIYF.

In DNA form, the CDR3 reads TGTGCCAGCAGCCCAGGGGGGGATACGCAGTATTTT. Translating gives CASSPGGDTQYF. This sequence joins TRBV27 and TRBJ2-3; D possibly corresponds to TRBD1 (7 bases). The CDR3 is made up of 12 amino acids. The germline V and J ends were trimmed by 6 bases and 6 bases, with 10 bases remaining between them. Germline V gives CDR1 MNHEY, CDR2 SMNVEV (reference sequence).

This clone was counted a single time. This chain links TRBV11-2 with TRBJ2-7; the D gene is possibly TRBD1 (6 bases). Germline values: CDR1 SGHAT, CDR2 FQNNGV. CDR3 length equals 15 residues. Trimming took 4 bases from V and 4 from J, leaving 17 bases between them. The DNA of the CDR3 is TGTGCCAGCAGCTCCCGAAGGGTGGGGGCTTACGAGCAGTACTTC. This gives the protein CASSSRRVGAYEQYF.

This rearrangement joins TRBV5-1 to TRBJ1-5; 9 bases match TRBD1. Germline values: CDR1 SGHRS, CDR2 YFSETQ. The CDR3 totals 16 residues. Trimming removed 4 bases from V and 3 bases from J; junction bases left unmatched: 8. Here the CDR3 reads CASSTGTGQYNQPQHF. The CDR3 coding sequence is TGCGCCAGCAGCACCGGGACAGGGCAATACAATCAGCCCCAGCATTTT.

The V and J genes are TRBV5-1 and TRBJ1-2; D unclear. The CDR3 is made up of 12 amino acids. Per the germline V gene, CDR1 is SGHRS and CDR2 is YFSETQ. V lost 1 base and J lost 8, with 9 bases in between. The CDR3 coding sequence is TGCGCCAGCAGCTTGTCGACGGAGGGCTACACCTTC. Protein: CASSLSTEGYTF. The whole variable domain, filled in from reference TRBV5-1 and TRBJ1-2, reads KAGVTQTPRYLIKTRGQQVTLSCSPISGHRSVSWYQQTPGQGLQFLFEYFSETQRNKGNFPGRFSGRQFSNSRSEMNVSTLELGDSALYLCASSLSTEGYTFGSGTRLTVV.

The genes are TRBV19 and TRBJ2-7, with D possibly TRBD1 on 6 matching bases. Between the trimmed V and J ends, which lost 1 base and 3 bases, there was a span of 22 bases. CDR1 LNHDA and CDR2 SQIVND come from the germline V gene (reference sequence). The CDR3 contains 18 residues. As DNA, the CDR3 is TGTGCCAGTAGTATAGTCGCAGGGGCGGTGGCCGAAAACTACGAGCAGTACTTC. Its protein is CASSIVAGAVAENYEQYF.

Comments on this clone: Other DNA sequences in the same sample also yield this CDR3. The V gene is TRBV18, the J gene TRBJ1-1, with D possibly matching TRBD1 (5 bases). CDR1 is KGHSH and CDR2 is LQKENI in the germline V gene. Trimming removed 2 bases at V and 7 bases at J, with 8 bases between. The CDR3 has 12 residues. CDR3 sequence (DNA): TGTGCCAGCTCACCAAGGCAGGGTGAAGCTTTCTTT. Amino acid sequence: CASSPRQGEAFF.

This rearrangement joins TRBV2 to TRBJ2-1; 8 bases are a match to TRBD2. With V trimmed by 6 bases and J by 8 bases, 6 bases remained unmatched. Germline V CDR1 and CDR2: SNHLY, FYNNEI. The CDR3 has 13 amino acids. The CDR3 coding sequence is TGTGCCAGCAGATCTAGCGGGTACGATGAGCAGTTCTTC. Its protein is CASRSSGYDEQFF.

This chain connects TRBV7-2 to TRBJ2-7; 8 nucleotides match TRBD1. The germline gives CDR1 SGHTA, CDR2 FQGNSA. With V trimmed by 5 bases and J by 0 bases, 9 bases remained unmatched. CDR3 length: 16 amino acids. The CDR3 nucleotides read TGTGCCAGCAGCCAAAACCGGCAGGGGGCCTCCTACGAGCAGTACGTC. Translating it yields CASSQNRQGASYEQYV.

The chain joins TRBV27 to TRBJ2-1; 7 bases align to TRBD2. The CDR3 consists of 18 residues. Looked up from germline, CDR1 is MNHEY and CDR2 is SMNVEV (reference sequence). V lost 2 bases and J lost 4; bases outside the gene matches: 14. CDR3 bases: TGTGCCAGCAGTTTAAGTTGGGGGGGAGCCGATGGATACAATGAGCAGTTCTTC. Translating it yields CASSLSWGGADGYNEQFF.

V usage is TRBV5-1 and J usage is TRBJ1-2, with a weak D call TRBD1 (6 bases). Germline V CDR1 and CDR2: SGHRS, YFSETQ. V shed 1 base and J shed 3 bases, with 22 bases lying between them. CDR3 size: 18 residues. This CDR3 is CASSLSSGARNAYYGYTF. DNA for the CDR3: TGCGCCAGCAGCTTGAGTTCAGGGGCGCGGAATGCCTACTATGGCTACACCTTC.

This rearrangement joins TRBV14 to TRBJ2-1; D is perhaps TRBD2 (6 bases). The CDR3 spans 17 residues. Trimming left V 4 bases short and J 4 bases short, with 20 bases between. The germline V gene encodes CDR1 SGHDN and CDR2 FVKESK. The CDR3 nucleotides read TGTGCCAGCAGCCGACGGGGAGGCAGGGAAAGGTACAATGAGCAGTTCTTC. Translated: CASSRRGGRERYNEQFF.